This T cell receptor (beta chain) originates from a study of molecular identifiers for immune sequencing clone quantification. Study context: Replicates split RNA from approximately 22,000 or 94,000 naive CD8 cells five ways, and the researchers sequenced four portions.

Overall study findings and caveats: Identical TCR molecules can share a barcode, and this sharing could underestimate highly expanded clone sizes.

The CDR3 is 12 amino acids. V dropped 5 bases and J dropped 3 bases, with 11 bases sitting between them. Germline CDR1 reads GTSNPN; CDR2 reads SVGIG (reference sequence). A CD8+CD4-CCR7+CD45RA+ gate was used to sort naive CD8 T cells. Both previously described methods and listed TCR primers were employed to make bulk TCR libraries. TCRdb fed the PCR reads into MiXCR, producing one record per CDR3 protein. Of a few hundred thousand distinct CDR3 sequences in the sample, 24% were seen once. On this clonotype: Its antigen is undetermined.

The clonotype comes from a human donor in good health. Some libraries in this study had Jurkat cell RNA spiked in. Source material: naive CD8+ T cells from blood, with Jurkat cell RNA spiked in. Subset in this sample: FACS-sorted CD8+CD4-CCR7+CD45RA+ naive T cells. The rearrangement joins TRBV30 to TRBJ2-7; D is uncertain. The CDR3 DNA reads TGTGCCTGGGGACCGCCTGGCTACGAGCAGTACTTC. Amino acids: CAWGPPGYEQYF.